This T cell receptor (beta chain) was documented in a study of T cell changes during pregnancy in multiple sclerosis (dated by TCRdb to the late 2010s). Turning to the overall study: Changes in the T cell repertoire over the course of pregnancy were examined in this study in women with multiple sclerosis.

This clone has a single count. What this receptor recognizes is not known. Base qualities were left out, and no much larger clone turns up one base away. From the cysteine up to the phenylalanine, the CDR3 has a length of 16 residues. Only the CDR3 part of the read is kept: 48 bases, read in frame from the first base. The junction shows trimming of 5 bases on V and 0 bases on J, and the gene matches do not reach 5 bases of it. For CDR1 and CDR2, the germline V gene lists SGHNT and YENEEA. The library was prepared using the immunoSEQ multiplex PCR assay. The table comes from immuneACCESS by way of TCRdb, which keeps in-frame sequences with V and J called. Part of the clones is missing from these tables; in studies checked, under half for an unresolved V gene and the rest for unknown reasons. The table for this sample lists approximately 63,000 clones; roughly 93% of them were counted only once. The ten top clones hold 2.6% of the sample.

The sample in question was CD8+ T cells from peripheral blood mononuclear cells, obtained in the third trimester of pregnancy. The V and J genes are TRBV11-3 and TRBJ2-1; 9 of the junction bases match TRBD2. The TCR sequence derives from a female donor with multiple sclerosis, enrolled in a pregnancy study. The CDR3 protein: CASSTVAGASYNEQFF. The DNA reads as follows: TGTGCCAGCAGCACCGTAGCGGGAGCCTCCTACAATGAGCAGTTCTTC.